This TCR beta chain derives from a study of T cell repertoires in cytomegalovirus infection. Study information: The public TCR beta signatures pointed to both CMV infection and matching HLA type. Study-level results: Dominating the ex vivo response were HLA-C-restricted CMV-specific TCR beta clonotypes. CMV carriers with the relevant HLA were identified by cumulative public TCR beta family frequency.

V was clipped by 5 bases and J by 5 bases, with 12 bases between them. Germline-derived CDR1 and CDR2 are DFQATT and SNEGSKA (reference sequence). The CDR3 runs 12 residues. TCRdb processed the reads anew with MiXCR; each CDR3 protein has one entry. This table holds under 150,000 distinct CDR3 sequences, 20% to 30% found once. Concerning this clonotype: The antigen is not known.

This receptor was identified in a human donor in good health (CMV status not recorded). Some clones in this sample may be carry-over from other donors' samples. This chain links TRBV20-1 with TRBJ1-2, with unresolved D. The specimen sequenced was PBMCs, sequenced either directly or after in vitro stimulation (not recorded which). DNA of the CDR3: TGCAGTGCTTACTCAACAGAGTATGGCTACACCTTC. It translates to CSAYSTEYGYTF.